This T cell receptor (beta chain) derives from a study of blood T cell repertoires in COVID-19. The repertoire was sequenced with immunoSEQ multiplex PCR; TCRdb's copy has only in-frame clones and lacks some. The sample includes a few hundred thousand clones, 88% of them seen just once. The germline gives CDR1 MDHEN, CDR2 SYDVKM. The CDR3 has 12 amino acids. V lost 7 bases, J lost 5 bases, and 8 bases lay in between. The sample consisted of PBMCs or T cells enriched from blood (not recorded which). The TCR comes from a woman in her twenties or thirties who had been exposed to COVID-19. This chain connects TRBV28 to TRBJ1-4, with a weak D call TRBD1 (6 bases). The chain's CDR3 is CASTGQNEKLFF. CDR3 DNA: TGTGCCAGCACCGGACAGAATGAAAAACTGTTTTTT.